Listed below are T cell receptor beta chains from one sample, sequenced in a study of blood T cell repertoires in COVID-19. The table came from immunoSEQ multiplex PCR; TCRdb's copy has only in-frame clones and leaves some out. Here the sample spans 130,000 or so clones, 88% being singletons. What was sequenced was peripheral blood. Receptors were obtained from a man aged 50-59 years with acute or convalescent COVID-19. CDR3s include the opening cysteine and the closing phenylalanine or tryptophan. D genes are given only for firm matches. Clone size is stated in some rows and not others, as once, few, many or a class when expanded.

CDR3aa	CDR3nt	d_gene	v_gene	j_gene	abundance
CASSWDRVGYTF	TGTGCCAGCAGCTGGGACAGGGTAGGCTACACCTTC	TRBD1	TRBV11-2	TRBJ1-2	NA
CASSGPDSGIAGGYTF	TGTGCCAGCAGCGGCCCGGACAGCGGAATAGCTGGGGGCTACACCTTC	NA	TRBV6-6	TRBJ1-2	NA
CASSIVFRQPEKLFF	TGTGCCAGTAGTATAGTTTTCCGACAGCCTGAAAAACTGTTTTTT	NA	TRBV19	TRBJ1-4	NA
CATSSVSEQFF	TGTGCCACCAGCAGTGTCAGTGAGCAGTTCTTC	NA	TRBV15	TRBJ2-1	once
CAISESIGRGQGPNQPQHF	TGTGCCATCAGTGAGTCGATTGGTAGGGGACAGGGTCCGAATCAGCCCCAGCATTTT	TRBD1	TRBV10-3	TRBJ1-5	NA
CASSTDSRNQPQHF	TGTGCCAGCAGCACAGACAGTCGAAATCAGCCCCAGCATTTT	NA	TRBV7-2	TRBJ1-5	NA
CASSRGRVGGFSSYNEQFF	TGCGCCAGCAGTCGCGGGAGAGTAGGAGGATTTAGCTCCTACAATGAGCAGTTCTTC	TRBD2	TRBV5-1	TRBJ2-1	NA
CASSPPGWSTGELFF	TGTGCCAGCAGCCCGCCGGGATGGAGCACCGGGGAGCTGTTTTTT	NA	TRBV5-5	TRBJ2-2	NA
CASIRTGYLIIQYF	TGTGCCAGCATCCGGACAGGGTATCTTATCATTCAGTACTTC	TRBD1	TRBV5-6	TRBJ2-4	NA
CASSEPRQGAYGYTF	TGTGCCAGCAGTGAACCCCGACAGGGGGCCTATGGCTACACCTTC	TRBD1	TRBV25-1	TRBJ1-2	NA
CATWGQGSYGYTF	TGTGCCACCTGGGGACAGGGAAGCTATGGCTACACCTTC	TRBD1	TRBV24-1	TRBJ1-2	NA
CASSLHRAVDEQFF	TGTGCCAGCAGCTTGCACAGGGCTGTAGATGAGCAGTTCTTC	NA	TRBV5-5	TRBJ2-1	NA
CSVLPGGDGYTF	TGCAGCGTCCTGCCGGGGGGGGATGGCTACACCTTC	NA	TRBV29-1	TRBJ1-2	NA
CASSWGTDEAFF	TGTGCCAGCAGCTGGGGGACAGATGAAGCTTTCTTT	TRBD1	TRBV5-6	TRBJ1-1	NA
CAPRTGCKNIQYF	TGTGCCCCAAGGACAGGGTGCAAAAACATTCAGTACTTC	TRBD1	TRBV7-3	TRBJ2-4	many
CASSQEGPGGMETQYF	TGCGCCAGCAGCCAAGAGGGGCCAGGGGGCATGGAGACCCAGTACTTC	TRBD1	TRBV4-1	TRBJ2-5	few
CASSFKQGIHSPLHF	TGTGCCAGCAGCTTTAAACAGGGTATACATTCACCCCTCCACTTT	NA	TRBV5-6	TRBJ1-6	NA
CASILQGSYGYTF	TGTGCCAGCATCCTTCAGGGGTCCTATGGCTACACCTTC	NA	TRBV28	TRBJ1-2	NA
CASSLGGGTQYF	TGTGCCAGCAGCTTAGGAGGGGGTACGCAGTATTTT	NA	TRBV11-2	TRBJ2-3	NA
CASSSIRDRGLNTEAFF	TGTGCCAGCAGCTCGATCCGGGACAGGGGACTTAACACTGAAGCTTTCTTT	TRBD1	TRBV5-6	TRBJ1-1	once
CASSPVEGVSGEKLFF	TGTGCCAGCAGCCCTGTCGAGGGGGTTAGTGGTGAAAAACTGTTTTTT	NA	TRBV25-1	TRBJ1-4	NA
CATSDRGASSTDTQYF	TGTGCCACCTCGGACAGGGGCGCTTCTAGCACAGATACGCAGTATTTT	TRBD1	TRBV19	TRBJ2-3	once
CASSPRQGGGYTF	TGTGCCAGCTCACCACGACAGGGGGGAGGCTACACCTTC	TRBD1	TRBV18	TRBJ1-2	NA
CASSPVAAGREKLFF	TGCGCCAGCAGCCCGGTTGCAGCGGGGAGGGAAAAACTGTTTTTT	NA	TRBV5-1	TRBJ1-4	NA
CASSSRQGSDTQYF	TGTGCCAGCAGCTCAAGACAGGGTTCAGATACGCAGTATTTT	TRBD1	TRBV5-6	TRBJ2-3	NA
CASSPPIKNTEAFF	TGTGCCAGCTCACCCCCTATTAAAAACACTGAAGCTTTCTTT	NA	TRBV18	TRBJ1-1	NA
CASSPDRGRADTQYF	TGCGCCAGCAGCCCGGACAGGGGACGGGCAGATACGCAGTATTTT	TRBD1	TRBV5-1	TRBJ2-3	NA
CASSLWATGANTGELFF	TGTGCCAGCAGCTTATGGGCAACGGGGGCGAACACCGGGGAGCTGTTTTTT	NA	TRBV7-3	TRBJ2-2	NA
CASGRRGAKNIQYF	TGTGCCAGTGGACGTAGGGGGGCCAAAAACATTCAGTACTTC	NA	TRBV19	TRBJ2-4	NA
CASSLAVDYNSPLHF	TGCGCCAGCAGCTTGGCGGTCGATTATAATTCACCCCTCCACTTT	NA	TRBV5-1	TRBJ1-6	NA
CASSSDWQAFF	TGTGCCAGCAGCTCAGATTGGCAAGCTTTCTTT	NA	TRBV6-5	TRBJ1-1	few
CASSPPTGGRVYNEQFF	TGTGCCAGCAGCCCGCCCACAGGCGGGAGAGTTTACAATGAGCAGTTCTTC	TRBD2	TRBV3-1/TRBV3-2	TRBJ2-1	NA
CASSQGPGSNTEAFF	TGTGCCAGCAGCCAAGGCCCAGGTTCGAACACTGAAGCTTTCTTT	NA	TRBV3-1/TRBV3-2	TRBJ1-1	NA
CASSDPSGGEVDTQYF	TGCGCCAGCAGTGATCCTAGCGGGGGGGAAGTAGATACGCAGTATTTT	TRBD2	TRBV10-2	TRBJ2-3	NA